The 8 T cell receptor beta chains reported below all come from one sample, sequenced in a study of T cells after yellow fever vaccination. TCRdb called the 5' RACE reads again in MiXCR, with one record for every CDR3 protein. The sample lists roughly 110,000 distinct CDR3 sequences; 8.4% were seen once. This specimen consisted of CD8+ T cells sorted from PBMCs, obtained 45 days after the yellow fever booster vaccination. The receptors derive from a man aged 25 to 40 who received the YFV17D yellow fever vaccine.

This clonotype has a count of ten or more. This chain joins TRBV27 and TRBJ2-7; 8 nucleotides line up with TRBD1. The V and J ends lost 4 bases and 3 bases, in that order; junction bases with no gene match: 5. Looked up from germline, CDR1 is MNHEY and CDR2 is SMNVEV (reference sequence). The CDR3 covers 14 residues. The chain's CDR3 is CASSYDRGNYEQYF. The CDR3 DNA sequence: TGTGCCAGCAGTTACGACAGGGGAAACTACGAGCAGTACTTC.

As regards this clonotype: This CDR3 fails to terminate in the conserved phenylalanine or tryptophan, so it likely reflects a read error. The chain couples TRBV20-1 to TRBJ2-1; possibly TRBD1 or TRBD2 for D (5 bases each). Trimming took 6 bases from V and 2 from J, leaving 8 bases between them. Germline loops: CDR1 DFQATT, CDR2 SNEGSKA (reference sequence). This CDR3 contains 12 residues. This CDR3 reads CSALGPYNEQFS. The CDR3 DNA follows: TGCAGTGCCCTGGGACCCTACAATGAGCAGTTCTCC.

The table lists this clonotype with many counts. This chain uses TRBV7-9 with TRBJ1-1; D is undetermined. Looked up from germline, CDR1 is SEHNR and CDR2 is FQNEAQ (reference sequence). Between the trimmed V and J ends, which lost 3 bases and 1 base, there was a span of 9 bases. This CDR3 spans 14 amino acids. CDR3 DNA sequence: TGTGCCAGCAGCTTGGACGGCGGGAACACTGAAGCTTTCTTT. It translates to CASSLDGGNTEAFF.

As DNA, the CDR3 is TGTGCCAGCAGTTTAGGGGGGATGGAGACCCAGTACTTC. Encoded protein: CASSLGGMETQYF. The rearrangement uses TRBV12-3 or TRBV12-4 and TRBJ2-5; D is perhaps TRBD1 or TRBD2 (5 bases each). This CDR3 region has 13 residues. V lost 1 base to trimming and J lost 5 bases, with 8 bases between them.

This clonotype was seen many times. The V gene is TRBV12-3 or TRBV12-4, the J gene TRBJ2-7; D is unclear. The CDR3 covers 11 residues. Trimming shortened V by 2 bases and J by 3 bases, and 2 bases separated the two germline ends. The CDR3 DNA is TGTGCCAGCAGTTTACTCTACGAGCAGTACTTC. Amino acid sequence: CASSLLYEQYF.

The chain joins TRBV7-6 to TRBJ2-5, with D perhaps matching TRBD1 (6 bases). Per germline, CDR1 SGHVS and CDR2 FNYEAQ. The germline V and J ends were trimmed by 0 bases and 2 bases, with 7 bases remaining between them. The CDR3 is made up of 14 amino acids. Here the CDR3 reads CASSLAGQQETQYF. The CDR3 DNA follows: TGTGCCAGCAGCTTAGCCGGACAGCAAGAGACCCAGTACTTC.

At least ten counts were recorded for this clonotype. The J gene is TRBJ2-5, the V gene TRBV6-5; no definite D call. Per germline, CDR1 MNHEY and CDR2 SVGAGI. Trimming left V 2 bases short and J 3 bases short, with 10 bases between. This CDR3 comprises 14 residues. The CDR3, as DNA: TGTGCCAGCAGTTACGGCGGAGAAAAAGAGACCCAGTACTTC. It translates to CASSYGGEKETQYF.

Ten or more counts support this clonotype. The chain links TRBV9 to TRBJ2-2, with D perhaps matching TRBD1 (5 bases). Trimming pared 7 bases from V and 8 bases from J, leaving 15 bases between. The CDR3 sequence is 13 residues long. Germline V gene lookup returns CDR1 SGDLS and CDR2 YYNGEE. The CDR3 loop reads CASQGPQGGELFF. The CDR3 region has the DNA TGTGCCAGCCAGGGCCCGCAAGGAGGGGAGCTGTTTTTT.